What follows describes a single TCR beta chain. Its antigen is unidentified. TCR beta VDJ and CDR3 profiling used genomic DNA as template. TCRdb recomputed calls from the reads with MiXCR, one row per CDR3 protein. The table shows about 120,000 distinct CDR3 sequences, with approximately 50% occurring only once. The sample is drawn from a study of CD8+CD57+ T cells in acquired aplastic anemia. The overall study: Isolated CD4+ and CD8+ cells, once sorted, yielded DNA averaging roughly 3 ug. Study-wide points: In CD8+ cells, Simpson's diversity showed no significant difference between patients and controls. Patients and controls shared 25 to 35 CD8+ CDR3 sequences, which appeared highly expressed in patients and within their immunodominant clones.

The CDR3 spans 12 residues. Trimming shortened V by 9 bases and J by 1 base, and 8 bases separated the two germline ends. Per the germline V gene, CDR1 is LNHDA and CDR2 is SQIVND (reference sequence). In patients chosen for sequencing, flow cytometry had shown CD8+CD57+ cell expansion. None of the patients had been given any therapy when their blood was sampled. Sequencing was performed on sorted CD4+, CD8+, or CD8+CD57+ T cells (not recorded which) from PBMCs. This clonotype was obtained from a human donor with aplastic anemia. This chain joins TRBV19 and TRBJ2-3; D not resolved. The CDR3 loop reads CARGSGTDTQYF. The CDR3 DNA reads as TGTGCCAGGGGGTCAGGCACAGATACGCAGTATTTT.